The rows below give T cell receptor beta chains drawn from one sample of a study of early T cells in non-severe SARS-CoV-2 infection. TCRdb passed the 5' RACE reads through MiXCR, listing each CDR3 protein once. The data contain about 80,000 distinct CDR3 sequences, about 11% of them singletons. Sequences were obtained from whole blood. The receptors shown here come from an adult who was a healthcare worker with PCR-confirmed SARS-CoV-2 infection or an uninfected control (not recorded which). Both conserved end residues are part of each CDR3. The order of the fields is J gene, D gene, clone size, V gene, CDR3 DNA, CDR3 protein. D genes are given only for firm matches. A row's size may be missing; if present it is once, few, many or a size class.

>TRBJ1-1|.|many|TRBV7-6
TGTGCCAGCAGCTCCTCTTATAATCTGAACACTGAAGCTTTCTTT
CASSSSYNLNTEAFF
>TRBJ2-5|TRBD1|.|TRBV5-1
TGCGCCAGCAGCATCTCCCGCGGACAGGGATGGTACCAAGAGACCCAGTACTTC
CASSISRGQGWYQETQYF
>TRBJ2-4|.|few|TRBV25-1
TGTGCCACTCTTTCCCCCCAGGGCGGCAAAAACATTCAGTACTTC
CATLSPQGGKNIQYF
>TRBJ1-1|TRBD1|.|TRBV7-9
TGTGCCAGCAGCACGGGACAGTCTGAAGCTTTCTTT
CASSTGQSEAFF
>TRBJ2-1|TRBD1|many|TRBV29-1
TGCAGCGTTCTACCACGGACAGGAGAGCAGTTCTTC
CSVLPRTGEQFF
>TRBJ1-2|TRBD1|few|TRBV7-8
TGTGCCAGCAGCTCCGGGACAGGGTTTTCCTATGGCTACACCTTC
CASSSGTGFSYGYTF
>TRBJ1-5|TRBD1|many|TRBV19
TGTGCCAGTAGATACCGGCCCCAGACAGGGCATCATCAGCCCCAGCATTTT
CASRYRPQTGHHQPQHF
>TRBJ2-2|TRBD1|many|TRBV11-2
TGTGCCAGCAGCGGACAGGGACGGACCGGGGAGCTGTTTTTT
CASSGQGRTGELFF
>TRBJ2-2|.|many|TRBV9
TGTGCCAGCAGCGTAGGGACAGAGAACACCGGGGAGCTGTTTTTT
CASSVGTENTGELFF
>TRBJ2-7|.|many|TRBV5-1
TGCGCCAGCAGCACGGACTGGGGGCTCTACGAGCAGTACTTC
CASSTDWGLYEQYF
>TRBJ2-5|TRBD1|.|TRBV20-1
TGCAGTGCTAGAGATTCGGGACAGTCTAATCAAGAGACCCAGTACTTC
CSARDSGQSNQETQYF
>TRBJ2-1|TRBD1|few|TRBV7-2
TGTGCCAGCAGCTTGAGCGGGACAGGGATCGGGAATGAGCAGTTCTTC
CASSLSGTGIGNEQFF
>TRBJ2-1|.|few|TRBV6-4
TGTGCCAGCAGTGCGGGGAGGTACAATGAGCAGTTCTTC
CASSAGRYNEQFF
>TRBJ2-5|.|few|TRBV6-6
TGTGCCAGCAGTTCACAGGGAAAAGAGACCCAGTACTTC
CASSSQGKETQYF
>TRBJ2-3|TRBD1|many|TRBV20-1
TGCAGTGCTGCCATGGGACAGGGGGCCGCAGATACGCAGTATTTT
CSAAMGQGAADTQYF
>TRBJ2-3|.|.|TRBV20-1
TGCAGTGTCGGGGGAATCACAGATACGCAGTATTTT
CSVGGITDTQYF
>TRBJ2-3|TRBD2|few|TRBV11-2
TGTGCCAGCAGCTTAAATTCGGGACTAACCACAGATACGCAGTATTTT
CASSLNSGLTTDTQYF
>TRBJ2-7|.|.|TRBV5-6
TGTGCCAGCAGCTTGGTGGAGGGGGCGAGGCCCTACGAGCAGTACTTC
CASSLVEGARPYEQYF
>TRBJ2-5|.|.|TRBV7-9
TGTGCCAGCAGCTTAGGAGGGGGACGCCAAGAGACCCAGTACTTC
CASSLGGGRQETQYF
>TRBJ1-5|.|many|TRBV6-6
TGTGCCAGCAGTTACTCGGCCCTAACCGACAGGAGAAATCAGCCCCAGCATTTT
CASSYSALTDRRNQPQHF
>TRBJ2-1|.|many|TRBV12-3/TRBV12-4
TGTGCCAGCAGTTTAGCCAGGCCCCTCTACAATGAGCAGTTCTTC
CASSLARPLYNEQFF
>TRBJ1-3|.|.|TRBV7-9
TGTGCCAGCAGCTTACTAATCAGGGCCCCTGGAAACACCATATATTTT
CASSLLIRAPGNTIYF
>TRBJ2-1|TRBD2|many|TRBV9
TGTGCCAGCAGCGTAGGGGAACTAGCGGGGGCAGAGCAGTTCTTC
CASSVGELAGAEQFF
>TRBJ2-7|.|.|TRBV7-9
TGTGCCAGCAGGGAGGGGCTCTCCTACGAGCAGTACTTC
CASREGLSYEQYF
>TRBJ2-6|TRBD1|many|TRBV5-5
TGTGCCAGCAGCTCCAGGGGGCGAACTGGGGCCAACGTCCTGATTTTC
CASSSRGRTGANVLIF
>TRBJ2-2|.|.|TRBV12-3/TRBV12-4
TGTGCCAGCAGGGGTCTGTCCGCCGGGGAGCTGTTTTTT
CASRGLSAGELFF
>TRBJ1-6|TRBD1|many|TRBV7-8
TGTGCCAGCAGCTTAGGGACCGGGACAGGAGATTCACCCCTCCACTTT
CASSLGTGTGDSPLHF
>TRBJ1-2|.|.|TRBV18
TGTGCCAGCTCACCCCGGGACCTCTATGGCTACACCTTC
CASSPRDLYGYTF
>TRBJ1-1|.|.|TRBV27
TGTGCCAGCAGTCCGGACACCGACACTGAAGCTTTCTTT
CASSPDTDTEAFF
>TRBJ2-1|.|many|TRBV7-3
TGTGCCAGCAGCCCCTCAGGGAGAGCCGAGCAGTTCTTC
CASSPSGRAEQFF
>TRBJ2-5|.|.|TRBV7-3
TGTGCCAGCAGCTTACTGGGCCTCCAAGAGACCCAGTACTTC
CASSLLGLQETQYF
>TRBJ2-3|.|many|TRBV6-5
TGTGCCAGCAGTTACGTCGGGGTAGGCACAGATACGCAGTATTTT
CASSYVGVGTDTQYF
>TRBJ1-5|.|many|TRBV6-6
TGTGCCAGCAGTAATCGAGAGGGAGGGAGAAGTGGCAATCAGCCCCAGCATTTT
CASSNREGGRSGNQPQHF
>TRBJ2-1|TRBD2|few|TRBV19
TGTGCCAGTTCTAGCGGGGGGGTTAACAATGAGCAGTTCTTC
CASSSGGVNNEQFF
>TRBJ1-1|.|many|TRBV19
TGTGCCAGTATCCGGGGGGTGGGCACTGAAGCTTTCTTT
CASIRGVGTEAFF
>TRBJ1-1|.|.|TRBV29-1
TGCAGCGCCCTGCCCCTAAGGGAAACTGAAGCTTTCTTT
CSALPLRETEAFF
>TRBJ2-7|TRBD1|.|TRBV29-1
TGCAGCGTTAAACAGGGGAACGAGCAGTACTTC
CSVKQGNEQYF
>TRBJ1-6|TRBD1|many|TRBV19
TGTGCCAGTAGTATGGACAGGAACTCCTATAATTCACCCCTCCACTTT
CASSMDRNSYNSPLHF
>TRBJ2-2|.|few|TRBV10-3
TGTGCCATCAGTGAGCTGGGAAACACCGGGGAGCTGTTTTTT
CAISELGNTGELFF
>TRBJ2-7|.|.|TRBV29-1
TGCAGCTTCGGACAGTCCTCCTACGAGCAGTACTTC
CSFGQSSYEQYF
>TRBJ2-2|.|medium-sized|TRBV10-2
TGCGCCAGCAGTGAACGGCCGGGCCCGAACACCGGGGAGCTGTTTTTT
CASSERPGPNTGELFF
>TRBJ1-4|.|few|TRBV2
TGTGCCAGCAGTGAAGGCCTTGCAACTAATGAAAAACTGTTTTTT
CASSEGLATNEKLFF
>TRBJ2-4|.|few|TRBV20-1
TGCAGTGCTACCGGGACAAGAAACATTCAGTACTTC
CSATGTRNIQYF
>TRBJ1-2|TRBD1|few|TRBV29-1
TGCAGCGTTGAAGATTTCGAGACAGGGAACTATGGCTACACCTTC
CSVEDFETGNYGYTF